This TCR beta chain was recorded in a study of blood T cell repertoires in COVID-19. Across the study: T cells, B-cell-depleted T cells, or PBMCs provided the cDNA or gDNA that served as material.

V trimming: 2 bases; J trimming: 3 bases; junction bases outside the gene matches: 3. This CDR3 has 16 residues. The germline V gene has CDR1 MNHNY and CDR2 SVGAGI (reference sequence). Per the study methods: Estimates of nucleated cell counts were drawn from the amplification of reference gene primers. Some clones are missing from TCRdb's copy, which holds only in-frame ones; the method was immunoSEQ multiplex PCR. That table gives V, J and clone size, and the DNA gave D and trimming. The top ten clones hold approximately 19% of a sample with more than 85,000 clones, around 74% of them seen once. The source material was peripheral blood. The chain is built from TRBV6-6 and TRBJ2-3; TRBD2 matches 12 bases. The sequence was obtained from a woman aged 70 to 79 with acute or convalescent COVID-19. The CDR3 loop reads CASSYVLAGGTDTQYF. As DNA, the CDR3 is TGTGCCAGCAGTTACGTACTAGCGGGGGGAACAGATACGCAGTATTTT.